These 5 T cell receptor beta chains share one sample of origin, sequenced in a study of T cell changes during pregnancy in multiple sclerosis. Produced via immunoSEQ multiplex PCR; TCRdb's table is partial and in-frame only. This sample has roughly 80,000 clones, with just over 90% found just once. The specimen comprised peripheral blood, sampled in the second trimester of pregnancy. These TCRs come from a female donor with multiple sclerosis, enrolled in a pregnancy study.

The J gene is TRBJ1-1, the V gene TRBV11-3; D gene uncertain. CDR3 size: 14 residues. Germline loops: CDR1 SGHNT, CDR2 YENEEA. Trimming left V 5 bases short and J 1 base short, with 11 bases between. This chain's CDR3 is CASSRGGPNTEAFF. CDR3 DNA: TGTGCCAGCAGCCGCGGCGGTCCGAACACTGAAGCTTTCTTT.

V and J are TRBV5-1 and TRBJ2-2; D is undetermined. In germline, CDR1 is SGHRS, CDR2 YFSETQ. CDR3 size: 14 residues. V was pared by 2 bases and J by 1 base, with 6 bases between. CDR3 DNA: TGCGCCAGCAGCTTTCGCGAGAACACCGGGGAGCTGTTTTTT. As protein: CASSFRENTGELFF.

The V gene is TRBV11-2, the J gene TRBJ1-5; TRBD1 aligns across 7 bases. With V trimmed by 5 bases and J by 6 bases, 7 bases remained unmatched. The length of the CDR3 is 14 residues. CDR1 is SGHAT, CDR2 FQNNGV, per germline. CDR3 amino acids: CASSHDRAVQPQHF. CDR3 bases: TGTGCCAGCAGCCATGACAGGGCTGTTCAGCCCCAGCATTTT.

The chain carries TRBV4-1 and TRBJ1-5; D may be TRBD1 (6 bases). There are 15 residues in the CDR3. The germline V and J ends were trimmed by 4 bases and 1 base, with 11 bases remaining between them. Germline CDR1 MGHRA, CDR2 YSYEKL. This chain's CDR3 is CASSLDGQSNQPQHF. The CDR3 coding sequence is TGCGCCAGCAGCCTTGACGGACAGAGCAATCAGCCCCAGCATTTT.

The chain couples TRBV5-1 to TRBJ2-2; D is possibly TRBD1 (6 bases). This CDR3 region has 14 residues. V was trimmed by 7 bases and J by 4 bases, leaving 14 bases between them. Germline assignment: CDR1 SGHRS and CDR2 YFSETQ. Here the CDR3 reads CASELGTSTGELFF. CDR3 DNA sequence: TGCGCCAGCGAGCTGGGGACAAGCACCGGGGAGCTGTTTTTT. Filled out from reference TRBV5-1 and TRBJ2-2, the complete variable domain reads KAGVTQTPRYLIKTRGQQVTLSCSPISGHRSVSWYQQTPGQGLQFLFEYFSETQRNKGNFPGRFSGRQFSNSRSEMNVSTLELGDSALYLCASELGTSTGELFFGEGSRLTVL.